This note documents a single T cell receptor (beta chain) sequence. Its antigen is unidentified. The protocol was immunoSEQ multiplex PCR, while the TCRdb copy is restricted to in-frame clones and leaves out a portion. The profile shows tens of thousands of clones, 91% of them singletons. This entry comes from a study of OX40 agonist ivuxolimab in advanced cancers. General study points: In the expanded peripheral T cells, antigen specificity was never determined.

Germline lookup yields CDR1 LGHNA and CDR2 YNFKEQ. V trimming: 3 bases; J trimming: 8 bases; junction bases outside the gene matches: 7. The CDR3 is 16 residues long. This chain joins TRBV4-2 and TRBJ2-3; TRBD2 aligns across 14 bases. The source material was CD4+ or CD8+ T cells sorted from blood, sampled in a trial of the OX40 agonist ivuxolimab. The TCR originated in an adult with an advanced solid tumor such as melanoma, head and neck, liver or kidney cancer. CDR3 region: CASSHSGLAGVSTQYF. CDR3 nucleotides: TGTGCCAGCAGCCACTCGGGACTAGCGGGAGTATCTACGCAGTATTTT.